This TCR beta chain derives from a study of post-analysis software for immune sequencing data. Study-level results: Five or six TRBV segments, including TRBV5-6, TRBV5-1 and TRBV20-1, were more frequent in patients than controls.

This CDR3 has 15 residues. Looked up from germline, CDR1 is MNHEY and CDR2 is SVGAGI. Carried by the TCR beta cDNA libraries were unique molecular identifiers. One entry per CDR3 protein, called by TCRdb with MiXCR from the PCR reads. The table lists roughly 800,000 distinct CDR3 sequences, roughly 27% of them singletons. As concerns this clonotype: The antigen is not known. The junction does not match germline at one end; this may be a read error.

J is TRBJ1-5 and V is TRBV6-5; unclear D gene. The sequencing input was blood. This TCR was sampled from a girl between 10 and 17 years old with multiple sclerosis. The CDR3 bases are TGTGCCAGCAGAAGGACTTCTGAATTCAATCGGCCCCGGCATTTT. Its protein product is CASRRTSEFNRPRHF.